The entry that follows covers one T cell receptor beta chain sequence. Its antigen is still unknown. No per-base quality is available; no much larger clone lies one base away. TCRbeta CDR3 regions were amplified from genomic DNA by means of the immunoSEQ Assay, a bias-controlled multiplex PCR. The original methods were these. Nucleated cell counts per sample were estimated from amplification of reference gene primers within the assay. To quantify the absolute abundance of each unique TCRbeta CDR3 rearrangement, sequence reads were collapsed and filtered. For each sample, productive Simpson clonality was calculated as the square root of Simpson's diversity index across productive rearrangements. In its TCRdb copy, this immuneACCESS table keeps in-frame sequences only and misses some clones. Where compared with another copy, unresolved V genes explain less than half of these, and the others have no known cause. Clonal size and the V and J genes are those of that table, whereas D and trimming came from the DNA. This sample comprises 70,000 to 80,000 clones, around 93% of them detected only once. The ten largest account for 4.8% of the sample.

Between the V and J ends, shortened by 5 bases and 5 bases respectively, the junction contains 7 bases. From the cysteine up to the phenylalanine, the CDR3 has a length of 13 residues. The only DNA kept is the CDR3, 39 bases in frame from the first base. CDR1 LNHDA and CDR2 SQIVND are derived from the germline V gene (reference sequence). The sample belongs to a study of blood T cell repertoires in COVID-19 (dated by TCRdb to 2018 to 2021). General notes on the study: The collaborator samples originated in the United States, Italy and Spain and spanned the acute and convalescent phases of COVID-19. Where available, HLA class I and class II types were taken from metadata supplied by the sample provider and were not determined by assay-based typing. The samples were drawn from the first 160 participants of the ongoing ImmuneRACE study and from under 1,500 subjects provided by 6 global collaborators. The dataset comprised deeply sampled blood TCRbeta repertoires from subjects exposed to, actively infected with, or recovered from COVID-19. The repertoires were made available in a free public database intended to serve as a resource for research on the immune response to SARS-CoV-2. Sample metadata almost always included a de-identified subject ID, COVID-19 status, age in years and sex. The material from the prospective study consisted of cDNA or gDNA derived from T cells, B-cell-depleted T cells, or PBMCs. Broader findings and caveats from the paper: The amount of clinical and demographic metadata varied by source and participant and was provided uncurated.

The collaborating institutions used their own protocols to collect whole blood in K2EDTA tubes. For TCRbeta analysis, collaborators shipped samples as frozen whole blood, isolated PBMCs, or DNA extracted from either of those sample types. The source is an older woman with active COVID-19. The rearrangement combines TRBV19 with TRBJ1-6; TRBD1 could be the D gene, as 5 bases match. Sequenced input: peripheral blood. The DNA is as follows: TGTGCCAGTAGTGGCAGGGATAATTCACCCCTCCACTTT. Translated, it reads CASSGRDNSPLHF.